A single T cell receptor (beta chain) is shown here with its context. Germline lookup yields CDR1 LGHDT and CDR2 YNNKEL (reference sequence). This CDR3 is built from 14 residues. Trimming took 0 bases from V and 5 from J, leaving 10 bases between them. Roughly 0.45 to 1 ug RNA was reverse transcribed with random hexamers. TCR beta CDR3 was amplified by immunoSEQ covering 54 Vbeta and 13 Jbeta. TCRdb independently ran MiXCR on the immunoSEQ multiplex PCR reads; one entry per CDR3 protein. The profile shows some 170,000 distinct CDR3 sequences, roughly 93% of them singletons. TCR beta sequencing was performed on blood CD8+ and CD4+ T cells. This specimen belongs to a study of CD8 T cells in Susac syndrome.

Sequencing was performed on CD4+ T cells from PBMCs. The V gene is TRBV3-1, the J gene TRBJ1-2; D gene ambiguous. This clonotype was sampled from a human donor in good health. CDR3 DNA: TGTGCCAGCAGCCAAGAGTGGACCGGATATGGCTACACCTTC. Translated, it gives CASSQEWTGYGYTF.